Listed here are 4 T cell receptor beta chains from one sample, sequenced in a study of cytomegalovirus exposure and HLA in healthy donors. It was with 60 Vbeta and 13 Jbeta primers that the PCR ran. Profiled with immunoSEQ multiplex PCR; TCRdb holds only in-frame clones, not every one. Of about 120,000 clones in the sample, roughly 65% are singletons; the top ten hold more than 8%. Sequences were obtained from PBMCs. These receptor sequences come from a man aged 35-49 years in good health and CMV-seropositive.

CDR3 loop: CASSDEAASSYEQYF. The CDR3 bases are TGTGCCAGCAGTGATGAGGCGGCCTCATCCTACGAGCAGTACTTC. The chain employs TRBV25-1 and TRBJ2-7; D gene unclear. The V end was cut by 3 bases, the J end by 1 base, with 13 bases between. Looked up from germline, CDR1 is MGHDK and CDR2 is SYGVNS. The CDR3 extends over 15 amino acids.

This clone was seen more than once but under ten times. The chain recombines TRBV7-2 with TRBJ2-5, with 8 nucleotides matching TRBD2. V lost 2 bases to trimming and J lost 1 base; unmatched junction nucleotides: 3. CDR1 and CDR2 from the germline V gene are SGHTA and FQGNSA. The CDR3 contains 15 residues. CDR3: CASSLLGRGQETQYF. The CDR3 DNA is TGTGCCAGCAGCTTACTCGGGAGGGGCCAAGAGACCCAGTACTTC.

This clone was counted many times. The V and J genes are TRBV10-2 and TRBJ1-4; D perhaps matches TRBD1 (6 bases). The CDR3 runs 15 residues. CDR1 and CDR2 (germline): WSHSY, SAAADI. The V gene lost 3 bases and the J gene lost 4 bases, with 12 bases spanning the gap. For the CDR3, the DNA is TGCGCCAGCAGTGAACCGGGACACGGTAATGAAAAACTGTTTTTT. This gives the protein CASSEPGHGNEKLFF.

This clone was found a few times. Here the CDR3 reads CSVEEARTPNYEQYF. CDR3 sequence (DNA): TGCAGCGTTGAAGAGGCTCGGACACCGAACTACGAGCAGTACTTC. This sequence joins TRBV29-1 and TRBJ2-7; a weak D match, TRBD1 (5 bases). The germline CDR1 and CDR2 sequences are SQVTM and ANQGSEA. V was pared by 0 bases and J by 3 bases, with 15 bases between. The CDR3 totals 15 residues.